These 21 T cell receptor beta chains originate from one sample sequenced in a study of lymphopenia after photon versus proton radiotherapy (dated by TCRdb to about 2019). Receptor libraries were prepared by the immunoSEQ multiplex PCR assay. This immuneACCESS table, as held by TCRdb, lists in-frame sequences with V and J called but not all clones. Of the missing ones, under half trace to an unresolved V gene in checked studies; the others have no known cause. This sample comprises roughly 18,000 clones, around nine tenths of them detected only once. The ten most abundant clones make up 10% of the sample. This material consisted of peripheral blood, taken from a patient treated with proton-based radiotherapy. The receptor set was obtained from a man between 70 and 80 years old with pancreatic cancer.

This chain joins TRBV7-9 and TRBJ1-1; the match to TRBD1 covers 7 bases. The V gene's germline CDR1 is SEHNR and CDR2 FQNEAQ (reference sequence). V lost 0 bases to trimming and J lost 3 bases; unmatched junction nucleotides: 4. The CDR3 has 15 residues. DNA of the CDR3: TGTGCCAGCAGCTTAGCACAGGGGACGGACACTGAAGCTTTCTTT. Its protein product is CASSLAQGTDTEAFF.

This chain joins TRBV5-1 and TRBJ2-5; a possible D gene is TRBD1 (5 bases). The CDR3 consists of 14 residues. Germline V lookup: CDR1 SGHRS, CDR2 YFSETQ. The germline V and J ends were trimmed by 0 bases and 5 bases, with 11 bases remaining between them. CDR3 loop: CASSLEQAGETQYF. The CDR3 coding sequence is TGCGCCAGCAGCTTGGAACAGGCTGGCGAGACCCAGTACTTC.

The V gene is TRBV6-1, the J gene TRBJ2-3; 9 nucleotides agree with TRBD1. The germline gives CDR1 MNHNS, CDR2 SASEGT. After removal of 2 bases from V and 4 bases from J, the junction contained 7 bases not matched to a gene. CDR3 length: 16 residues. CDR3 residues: CASSETPGQGADTQYF. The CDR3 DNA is TGTGCCAGCAGTGAAACCCCGGGACAGGGAGCAGATACGCAGTATTTT.

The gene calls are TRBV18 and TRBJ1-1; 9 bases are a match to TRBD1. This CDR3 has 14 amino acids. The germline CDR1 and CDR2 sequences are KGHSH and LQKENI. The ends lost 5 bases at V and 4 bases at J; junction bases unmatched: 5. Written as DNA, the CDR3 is TGTGCCAGCTCATGGGACAGGGATGGCACTGAAGCTTTCTTT. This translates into CASSWDRDGTEAFF.

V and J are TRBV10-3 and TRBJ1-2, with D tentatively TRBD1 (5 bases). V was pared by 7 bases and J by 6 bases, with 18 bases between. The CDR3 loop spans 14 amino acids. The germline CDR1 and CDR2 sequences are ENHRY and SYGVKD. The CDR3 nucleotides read TGTGCCATCACTCAAGCCGGACAACGGGATGGCTACACCTTC. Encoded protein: CAITQAGQRDGYTF.

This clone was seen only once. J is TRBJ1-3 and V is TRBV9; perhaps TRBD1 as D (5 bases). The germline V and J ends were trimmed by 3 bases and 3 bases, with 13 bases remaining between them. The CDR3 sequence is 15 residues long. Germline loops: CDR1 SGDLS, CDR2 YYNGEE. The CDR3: CASSAGPRVGNTIYF. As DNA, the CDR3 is TGTGCCAGCAGCGCCGGTCCCAGGGTTGGAAACACCATATATTTT.

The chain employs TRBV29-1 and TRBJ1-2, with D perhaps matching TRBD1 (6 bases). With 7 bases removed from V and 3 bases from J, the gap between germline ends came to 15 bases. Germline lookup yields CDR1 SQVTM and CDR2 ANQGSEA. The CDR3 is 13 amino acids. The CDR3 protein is CSAPQGPDYGYTF. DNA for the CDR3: TGCAGCGCGCCACAGGGCCCTGACTATGGCTACACCTTC.

Written as DNA, the CDR3 is TGTGCCAGCTTATTTACAGGGGATGGGCAGCCCCAGCATTTT. Encoded protein: CASLFTGDGQPQHF. This chain links TRBV6-1 with TRBJ1-5, with 7 positions matching TRBD1. Germline V lookup: CDR1 MNHNS, CDR2 SASEGT. The J segment lost 7 bases and the V segment lost 8 bases, leaving 11 bases of the junction unmatched. The CDR3 contains 14 residues.

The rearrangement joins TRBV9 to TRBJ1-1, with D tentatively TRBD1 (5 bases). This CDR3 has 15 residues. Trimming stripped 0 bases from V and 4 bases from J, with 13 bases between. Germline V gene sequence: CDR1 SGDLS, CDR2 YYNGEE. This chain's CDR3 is CASSVAWGGTTEAFF. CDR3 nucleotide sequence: TGTGCCAGCAGCGTAGCTTGGGGGGGGACCACTGAAGCTTTCTTT.

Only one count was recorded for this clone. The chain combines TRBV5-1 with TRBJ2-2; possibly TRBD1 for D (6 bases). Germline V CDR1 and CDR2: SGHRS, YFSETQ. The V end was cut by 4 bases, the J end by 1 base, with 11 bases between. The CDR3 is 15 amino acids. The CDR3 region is CASSGGDLNTGELFF. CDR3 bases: TGCGCCAGCAGCGGGGGCGACTTGAACACCGGGGAGCTGTTTTTT.

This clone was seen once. In nucleotides, the CDR3 is TGTGCCAGCAGCTTCCAACGGACCGGGGAGCTGTTTTTT. Translating it yields CASSFQRTGELFF. This rearrangement joins TRBV7-2 to TRBJ2-2; no clear D. The CDR3 sequence is 13 residues long. CDR1 is SGHTA, CDR2 FQGNSA, per germline. Trimming took 3 bases from V and 5 from J, leaving 7 bases between them.

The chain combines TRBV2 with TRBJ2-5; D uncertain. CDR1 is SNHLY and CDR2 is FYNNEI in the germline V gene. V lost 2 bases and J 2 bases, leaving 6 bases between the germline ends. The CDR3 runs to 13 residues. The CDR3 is CASSENPQETQYF. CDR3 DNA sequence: TGTGCCAGCAGTGAAAACCCACAAGAGACCCAGTACTTC.

CDR3 region: CASSPGTGGRPNEKLFF. CDR3 in DNA: TGTGCCAGCAGCCCAGGGACAGGGGGCAGGCCTAATGAAAAACTGTTTTTT. This chain connects TRBV5-4 to TRBJ1-4; the match to TRBD1 covers 12 bases. V lost 4 bases, J lost 3 bases, and 7 bases stayed unmatched. Germline CDR1 SGHNT, CDR2 YYREEE (reference sequence). The CDR3 loop spans 17 amino acids. Full variable domain (outside the CDR3, taken from reference TRBV5-4 and TRBJ1-4): ETGVTQSPTHLIKTRGQQVTLRCSSQSGHNTVSWYQQALGQGPQFIFQYYREEENGRGNFPPRFSGLQFPNYSSELNVNALELDDSALYLCASSPGTGGRPNEKLFFGSGTQLSVL.

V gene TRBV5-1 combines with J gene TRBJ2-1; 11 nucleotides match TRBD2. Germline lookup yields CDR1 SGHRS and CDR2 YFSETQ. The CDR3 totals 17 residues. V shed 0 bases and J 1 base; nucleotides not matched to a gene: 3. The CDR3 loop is CASSLGLAGGSYNEQFF. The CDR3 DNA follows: TGCGCCAGCAGCTTGGGGCTAGCGGGGGGTTCCTACAATGAGCAGTTCTTC.

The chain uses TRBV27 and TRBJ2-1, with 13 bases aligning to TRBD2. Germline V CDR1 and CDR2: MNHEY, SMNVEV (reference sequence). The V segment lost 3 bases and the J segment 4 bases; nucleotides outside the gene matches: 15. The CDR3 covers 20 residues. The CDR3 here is CASSFGTSGNLGPPYNEQFF. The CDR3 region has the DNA TGTGCCAGCAGTTTTGGGACTAGCGGGAACTTAGGACCCCCGTACAATGAGCAGTTCTTC.

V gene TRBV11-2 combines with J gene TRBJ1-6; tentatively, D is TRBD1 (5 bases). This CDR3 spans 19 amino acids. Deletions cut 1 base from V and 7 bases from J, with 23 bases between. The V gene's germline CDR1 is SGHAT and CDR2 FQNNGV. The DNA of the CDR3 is TGTGCCAGCAGCTTAGTGGGTAGGCAGGGAGGGGTGTGGAATTCACCCCTCCACTTT. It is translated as CASSLVGRQGGVWNSPLHF.

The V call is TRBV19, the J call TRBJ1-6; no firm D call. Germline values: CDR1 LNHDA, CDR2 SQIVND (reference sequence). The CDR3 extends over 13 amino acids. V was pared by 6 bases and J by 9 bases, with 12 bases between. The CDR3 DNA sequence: TGTGCCAGTAGCACGACGAAGGGTTCACCCCTCCACTTT. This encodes CASSTTKGSPLHF.

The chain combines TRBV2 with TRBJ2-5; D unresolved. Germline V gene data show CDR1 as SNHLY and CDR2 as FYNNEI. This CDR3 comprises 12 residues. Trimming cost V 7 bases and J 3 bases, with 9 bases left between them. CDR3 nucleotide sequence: TGTGCCAGCAAGGCCACCAAAGAGACCCAGTACTTC. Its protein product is CASKATKETQYF.

CDR3: CSVVVRSTEAFF. CDR3 bases: TGCAGCGTTGTAGTCCGTTCAACTGAAGCTTTCTTT. The chain uses TRBV29-1 and TRBJ1-1; D uncertain. Germline-derived CDR1 and CDR2 are SQVTM and ANQGSEA. The CDR3 is made up of 12 amino acids. V dropped 4 bases and J dropped 5 bases, with 11 bases sitting between them.

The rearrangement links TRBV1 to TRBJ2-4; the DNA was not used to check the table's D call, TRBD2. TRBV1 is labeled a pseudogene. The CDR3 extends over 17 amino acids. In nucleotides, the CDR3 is TGCACCAGCAGCCAAGGGCGGGGGGGGAGAGGAGAAAACATTCAGTACTTC. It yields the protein CTSSQGRGGRGENIQYF.

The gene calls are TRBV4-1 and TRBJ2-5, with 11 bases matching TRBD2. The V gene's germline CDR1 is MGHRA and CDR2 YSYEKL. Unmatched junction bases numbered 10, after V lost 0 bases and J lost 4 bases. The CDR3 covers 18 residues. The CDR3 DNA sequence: TGCGCCAGCAGCCAAGATTTTACTAGCGGGAGAGCCGGAGAGACCCAGTACTTC. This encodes CASSQDFTSGRAGETQYF.